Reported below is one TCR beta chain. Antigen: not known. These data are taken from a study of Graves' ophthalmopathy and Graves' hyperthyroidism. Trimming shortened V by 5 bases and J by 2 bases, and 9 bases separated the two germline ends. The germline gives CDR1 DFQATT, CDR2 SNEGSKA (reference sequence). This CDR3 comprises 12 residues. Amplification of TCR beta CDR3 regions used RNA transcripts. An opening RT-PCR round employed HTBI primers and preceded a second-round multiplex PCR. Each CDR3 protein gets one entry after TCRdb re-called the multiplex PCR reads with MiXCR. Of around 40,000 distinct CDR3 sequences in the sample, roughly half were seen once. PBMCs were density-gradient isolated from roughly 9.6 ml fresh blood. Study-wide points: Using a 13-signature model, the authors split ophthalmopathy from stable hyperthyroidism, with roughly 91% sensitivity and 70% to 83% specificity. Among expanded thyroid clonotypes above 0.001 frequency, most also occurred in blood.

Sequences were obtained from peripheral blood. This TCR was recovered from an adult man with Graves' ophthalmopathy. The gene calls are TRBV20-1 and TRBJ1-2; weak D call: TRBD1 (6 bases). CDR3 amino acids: CSASQGNYGYTF. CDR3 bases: TGCAGTGCTTCACAGGGAAACTATGGCTACACCTTC.